This T cell receptor beta chain was sequenced for a study of blood T cell repertoires in COVID-19 (dated by TCRdb to 2020 to 2022). About the investigation overall: Samples from collaborators originated in the United States, Italy and Spain and spanned both the acute and convalescent phases of COVID-19. The material from the prospective study consisted of cDNA or gDNA derived from T cells, B-cell-depleted T cells, or PBMCs. The dataset comprised deeply sampled blood TCRbeta repertoires from subjects exposed to, actively infected with, or recovered from COVID-19. The repertoires were released in a freely available public database meant as a resource for research on the immune response to SARS-CoV-2. The samples were drawn from two sources: the first 160 participants of the ongoing ImmuneRACE study, and over 1,000 subjects contributed by 6 global collaborators. A de-identified subject ID, COVID-19 status, age in years and sex were almost always included in the sample metadata. Where HLA class I and class II types were available, the types were taken from metadata supplied by the sample provider, not from assay-based typing.

Findings and caveats that apply to the study as a whole: The quantity of clinical and demographic metadata differed by source and by participant and was supplied without curation.

Looking up the germline V gene (reference sequence) yields CDR1 PRHDT and CDR2 FYEKMQ. Relative to germline, V is 6 bases shorter and J is 0 bases shorter, with 17 bases between their ends. The CDR3 numbers 16 residues from cysteine through phenylalanine. Only the CDR3 region is kept as DNA, spanning 48 bases read in frame from base 1. Points on this clone: The antigen it recognizes is unknown. No much larger clonotype is one base removed from it; base qualities were not supplied.

The collaborating institutions used their own protocols to collect whole blood in K2EDTA tubes. For TCRbeta analysis, collaborator samples were shipped as frozen whole blood, as isolated PBMCs, or as DNA extracted from either sample type. TCRbeta CDR3 regions were amplified from genomic DNA using the immunoSEQ Assay, a bias-controlled multiplex PCR. The study's own analysis went as follows. Within the assay, amplification of reference gene primers was used to estimate how many nucleated cells each sample contained. To quantify the absolute abundance of each unique TCRbeta CDR3 rearrangement, sequence reads were collapsed and filtered. For each sample, productive Simpson clonality was calculated as the square root of Simpson's diversity index over productive rearrangements. In TCRdb, the immuneACCESS table is reduced to in-frame sequences with V and J assigned. These tables do not hold every clone; where another copy was compared, an unresolved V gene accounts for under half, and the others remain unexplained. V, J and clone size were drawn from that table, and D and trimming were deduced from the DNA. The sample records around 100,000 clones, about 80% of which are singletons. Approximately 31% of the sample lies in the top ten.

The sequence came from a man in his sixties or seventies with active or convalescent COVID-19. Recombination linked TRBV13 to TRBJ1-1; D gene: possibly TRBD1, on 6 matching bases. Source material: peripheral blood. CDR3 reads: CASRERDNYMNTEAFF. Here is the DNA: TGTGCCAGCAGAGAACGGGACAACTACATGAACACTGAAGCTTTCTTT.